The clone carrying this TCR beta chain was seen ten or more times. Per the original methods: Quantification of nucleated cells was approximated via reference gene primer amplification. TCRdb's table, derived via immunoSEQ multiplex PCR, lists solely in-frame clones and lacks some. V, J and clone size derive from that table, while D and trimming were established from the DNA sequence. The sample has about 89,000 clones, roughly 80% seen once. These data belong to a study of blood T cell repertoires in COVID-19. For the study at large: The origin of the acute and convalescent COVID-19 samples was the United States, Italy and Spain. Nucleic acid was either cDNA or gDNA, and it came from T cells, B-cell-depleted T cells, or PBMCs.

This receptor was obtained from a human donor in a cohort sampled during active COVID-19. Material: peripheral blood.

The CDR3 nucleotides are TGTGCCAGCAGCTTGGCCGGGGGAAACACCATATATTTT. Protein product: CASSLAGGNTIYF. The chain has TRBV5-4 and TRBJ1-3; D call uncertain. Germline V lookup: CDR1 SGHNT, CDR2 YYREEE (reference sequence). The CDR3 loop spans 13 amino acids. V lost 0 bases to trimming and J lost 4 bases, with 5 bases between them.